These T cell receptor beta chains were read from a single sample in a study of T cells in localized non-small cell lung cancer. Using immunoSEQ multiplex PCR, the repertoire was profiled, and TCRdb retains in-frame clones only, with some absent. This sample has over 70,000 clones, with under 95% found just once. The specimen comprised PBMCs, sampled before any cancer treatment. The receptor set was obtained from a woman aged 35 to 70 with stage II squamous cell lung carcinoma. The CDR3 runs from the conserved cysteine through the conserved F or W. A D gene is named only where the DNA matches it firmly. Only some rows state a clone size, as once, few, many or a class for expanded clones.

CDR3 DNA | CDR3 protein | clone size | D gene | J gene | V gene
TGTGCCAGCAGTGGGCCGGCAAGGGGGGGCCCGAACACCGGGGAGCTGTTTTTT | CASSGPARGGPNTGELFF | once | NA | TRBJ2-2 | TRBV6-1
TGCTCCCCTCGAATGAACACTGAAGCTTTCTTT | CSPRMNTEAFF | NA | NA | TRBJ1-1 | TRBV20-1
TGCAGCGTTCTGGTGGATACGCAGTATTTT | CSVLVDTQYF | NA | NA | TRBJ2-3 | TRBV29-1
TGTGCCAGCACCCGCGAGGAACAGAGGTCTTTCTTT | CASTREEQRSFF | NA | NA | TRBJ1-1 | TRBV6-1
TGTGCCAGTAGTACCGGGACAGTGGCTGCGTCGGAGCTGTTTTTT | CASSTGTVAASELFF | NA | TRBD1 | TRBJ2-2 | TRBV19
TGTGCCAGCAAAGTCGCAGGGGTGGCCAAAAACATTCAGTACTTC | CASKVAGVAKNIQYF | few | NA | TRBJ2-4 | TRBV28
TGTGCCAGCAGCTTTATCACCGGGGAGCTGTTTTTT | CASSFITGELFF | NA | NA | TRBJ2-2 | TRBV7-9
TGTGCTAGTGGTCTGGACACTCGGACGGGTACGCAGTATTTT | CASGLDTRTGTQYF | NA | NA | TRBJ2-3 | TRBV12-5
TGTGCCAGCAGTTTGAGAGGAGAGACCCAGTACTTC | CASSLRGETQYF | NA | NA | TRBJ2-5 | TRBV27
TGTGCCAGCAGCCACCCCACAAGTTTATATGGCTACACCTTC | CASSHPTSLYGYTF | NA | NA | TRBJ1-2 | TRBV5-4
TGTGCCAGCAGTTTAACTAGCGGGAGTACCGGGGAGCTGTTTTTT | CASSLTSGSTGELFF | once | TRBD2 | TRBJ2-2 | TRBV27
TGTGCCAGCAGGGACGGAGGAAACCAACTTGAAGCTTTCTTT | CASRDGGNQLEAFF | few | NA | TRBJ1-1 | TRBV6-1
TGTGCCAGCAGCTCTGGACAGGGAGGGAAACGGAACACTGAAGCTTTCTTT | CASSSGQGGKRNTEAFF | NA | TRBD1 | TRBJ1-1 | TRBV5-4
TGTGCCAGCAGACCCCCGGGACAGTTTGAAGCTTTCTTT | CASRPPGQFEAFF | NA | TRBD1 | TRBJ1-1 | TRBV6-6
TGCGCCAGCAGCTCAGGGACTCCGGGGGGTGAGCAGTTCTTC | CASSSGTPGGEQFF | NA | TRBD2 | TRBJ2-1 | TRBV5-1
TGTGCCATCAGTGAGGCAGGGTCCCGCAATCAGCCCCAGCATTTT | CAISEAGSRNQPQHF | once | NA | TRBJ1-5 | TRBV10-3
TGTGCCAGCAGCCAGGGCCCCAGAACGCAATCTGGAAACACCATATATTTT | CASSQGPRTQSGNTIYF | NA | NA | TRBJ1-3 | TRBV14
TGTGCCAGCAGCTTGGCCGGTCGGAGCACTGAAGCTTTCTTT | CASSLAGRSTEAFF | NA | NA | TRBJ1-1 | TRBV5-6
TGTGCCAGCAGTGCCAGGGACAGGACTAACCATGAGCAGTTCTTC | CASSARDRTNHEQFF | NA | TRBD1 | TRBJ2-1 | TRBV6-1
TGTGCCTGGAGTTTCGGGGGTAGCGGGAGGGCCGGGTACGAGCAGTTCTTC | CAWSFGGSGRAGYEQFF | NA | TRBD2 | TRBJ2-1 | TRBV30
TGTGCCAGCAGTGCTGGCGGGGGTTACAATGAGCAGTTCTTC | CASSAGGGYNEQFF | NA | TRBD2 | TRBJ2-1 | TRBV6-4
TGTGCCAGCAGTTTCCAACTAGGGGTGGGGCGCGAAAAACTGTTTTTT | CASSFQLGVGREKLFF | NA | NA | TRBJ1-4 | TRBV28
TGTGCCAGCAGTTGGGACAGGGGAGGAGAGCAGTACTTC | CASSWDRGGEQYF | NA | TRBD1 | TRBJ2-7 | TRBV13
TGTGCCAGCAGTGGCTTACAGGGATCGGACTATGGCTACACCTTC | CASSGLQGSDYGYTF | NA | NA | TRBJ1-2 | TRBV25-1
TGTGCCAGCAGTTACAGAGTTCAAGAGACCCAGTACTTC | CASSYRVQETQYF | NA | NA | TRBJ2-5 | TRBV7-9
TGTGCCAGCAGCTGGGCAGACGACTACGAGCAGTACTTC | CASSWADDYEQYF | NA | NA | TRBJ2-7 | TRBV9